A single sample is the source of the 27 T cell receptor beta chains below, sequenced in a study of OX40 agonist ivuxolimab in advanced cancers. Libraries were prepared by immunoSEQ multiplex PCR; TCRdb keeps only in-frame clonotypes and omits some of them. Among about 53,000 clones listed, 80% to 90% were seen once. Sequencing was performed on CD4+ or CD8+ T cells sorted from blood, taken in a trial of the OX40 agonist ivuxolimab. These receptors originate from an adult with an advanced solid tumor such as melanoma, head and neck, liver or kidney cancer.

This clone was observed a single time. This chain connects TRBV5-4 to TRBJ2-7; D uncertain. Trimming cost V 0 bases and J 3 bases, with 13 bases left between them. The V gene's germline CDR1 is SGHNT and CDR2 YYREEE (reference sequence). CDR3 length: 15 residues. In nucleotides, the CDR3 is TGTGCCAGCAGCTTGGGGGTCAGTTTAAGCTACGAGCAGTACTTC. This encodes CASSLGVSLSYEQYF.

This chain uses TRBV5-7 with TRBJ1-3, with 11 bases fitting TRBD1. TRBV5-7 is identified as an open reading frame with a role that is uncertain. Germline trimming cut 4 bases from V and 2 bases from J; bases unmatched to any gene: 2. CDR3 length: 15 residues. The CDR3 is CASSPGQGAGNTIYF. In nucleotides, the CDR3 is TGTGCCAGCAGCCCGGGACAGGGGGCTGGAAACACCATATATTTT.

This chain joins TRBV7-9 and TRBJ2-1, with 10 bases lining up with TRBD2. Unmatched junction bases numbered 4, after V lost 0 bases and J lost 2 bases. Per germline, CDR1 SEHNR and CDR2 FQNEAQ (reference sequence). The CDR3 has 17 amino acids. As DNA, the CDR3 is TGTGCCAGCAGCTTAGCTCGAGCGGGAGGGACCTACAATGAGCAGTTCTTC. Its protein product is CASSLARAGGTYNEQFF.

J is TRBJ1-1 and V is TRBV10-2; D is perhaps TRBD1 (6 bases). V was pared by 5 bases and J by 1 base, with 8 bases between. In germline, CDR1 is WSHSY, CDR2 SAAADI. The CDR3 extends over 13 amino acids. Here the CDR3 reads CASSPGQNTEAFF. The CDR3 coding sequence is TGCGCCAGCAGTCCGGGACAGAACACTGAAGCTTTCTTT.

Here the CDR3 reads CASSDNSYNEQFF. Here the CDR3 DNA reads TGTGCCAGTAGCGACAACTCCTACAATGAGCAGTTCTTC. The rearrangement uses TRBV19 and TRBJ2-1; D remains ambiguous. The germline V gene has CDR1 LNHDA and CDR2 SQIVND (reference sequence). Trimming removed 6 bases at V and 0 bases at J, with 6 bases between. CDR3 length: 13 residues.

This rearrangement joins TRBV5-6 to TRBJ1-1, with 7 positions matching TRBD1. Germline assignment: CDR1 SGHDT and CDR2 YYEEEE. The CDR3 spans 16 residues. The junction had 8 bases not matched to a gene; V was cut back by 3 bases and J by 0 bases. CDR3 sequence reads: CASSSGQRRMNTEAFF. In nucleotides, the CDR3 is TGTGCCAGCAGCTCGGGACAGCGACGAATGAACACTGAAGCTTTCTTT.

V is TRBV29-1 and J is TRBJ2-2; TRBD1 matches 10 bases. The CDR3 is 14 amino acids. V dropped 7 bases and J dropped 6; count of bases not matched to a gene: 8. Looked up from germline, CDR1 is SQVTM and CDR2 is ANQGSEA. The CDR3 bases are TGCAGCGGCGGACAGGGGGGGTTCGCCGGGGAGCTGTTTTTT. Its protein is CSGGQGGFAGELFF.

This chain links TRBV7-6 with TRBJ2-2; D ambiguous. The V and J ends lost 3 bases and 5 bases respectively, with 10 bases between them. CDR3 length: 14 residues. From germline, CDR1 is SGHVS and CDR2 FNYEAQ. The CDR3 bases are TGTGCCAGCAGCTTGGGGTTAGGGACCGGGGAGCTGTTTTTT. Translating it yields CASSLGLGTGELFF.

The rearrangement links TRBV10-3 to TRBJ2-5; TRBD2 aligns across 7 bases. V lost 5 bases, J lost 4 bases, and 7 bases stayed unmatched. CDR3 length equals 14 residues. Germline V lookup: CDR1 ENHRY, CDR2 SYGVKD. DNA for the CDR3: TGTGCCATCAGTTCCGGGACTATGGGAGAGACCCAGTACTTC. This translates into CAISSGTMGETQYF.

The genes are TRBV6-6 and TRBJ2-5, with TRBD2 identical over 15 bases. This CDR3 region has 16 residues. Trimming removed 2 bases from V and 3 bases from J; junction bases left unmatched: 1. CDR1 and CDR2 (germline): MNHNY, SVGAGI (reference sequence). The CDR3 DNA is TGTGCCAGCAGTTACGGGACTAGCGGGGGGAAAGAGACCCAGTACTTC. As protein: CASSYGTSGGKETQYF.

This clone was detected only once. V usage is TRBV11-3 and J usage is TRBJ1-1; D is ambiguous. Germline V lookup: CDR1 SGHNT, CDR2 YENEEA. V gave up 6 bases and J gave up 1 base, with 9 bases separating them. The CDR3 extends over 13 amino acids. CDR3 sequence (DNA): TGTGCCAGCAGGAAAACCCCGAACACTGAAGCTTTCTTT. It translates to CASRKTPNTEAFF.

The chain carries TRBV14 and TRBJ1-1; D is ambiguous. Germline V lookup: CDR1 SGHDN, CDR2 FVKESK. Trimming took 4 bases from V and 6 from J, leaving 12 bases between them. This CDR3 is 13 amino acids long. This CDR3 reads CASSPYPPAEAFF. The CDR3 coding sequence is TGTGCCAGCAGCCCATATCCGCCCGCTGAAGCTTTCTTT. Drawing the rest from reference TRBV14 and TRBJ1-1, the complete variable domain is EAGVTQFPSHSVIEKGQTVTLRCDPISGHDNLYWYRRVMGKEIKFLLHFVKESKQDESGMPNNRFLAERTGGTYSTLKVQPAELEDSGVYFCASSPYPPAEAFFGQGTRLTVV.

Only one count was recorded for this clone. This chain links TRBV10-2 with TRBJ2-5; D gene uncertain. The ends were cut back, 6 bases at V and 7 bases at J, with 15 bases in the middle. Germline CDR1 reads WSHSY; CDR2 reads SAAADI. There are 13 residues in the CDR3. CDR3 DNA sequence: TGCGCCAGCAGGGCGACCTATGCTGGGACCCAGTACTTC. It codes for CASRATYAGTQYF.

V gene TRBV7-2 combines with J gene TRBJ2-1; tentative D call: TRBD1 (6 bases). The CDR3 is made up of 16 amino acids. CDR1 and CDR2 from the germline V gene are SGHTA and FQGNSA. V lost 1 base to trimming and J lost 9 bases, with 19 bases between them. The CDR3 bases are TGTGCCAGCAGCTTAGGGTTAGCGACAGGTGTCGGTGAGCAGTTCTTC. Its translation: CASSLGLATGVGEQFF.

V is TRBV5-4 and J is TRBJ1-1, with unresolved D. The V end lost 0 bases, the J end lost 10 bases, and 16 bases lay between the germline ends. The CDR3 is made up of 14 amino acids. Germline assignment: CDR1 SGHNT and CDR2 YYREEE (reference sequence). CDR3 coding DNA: TGTGCCAGCAGCTTGGGGGAGGGCCTGCGGAGAGCTTTCTTT. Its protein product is CASSLGEGLRRAFF.

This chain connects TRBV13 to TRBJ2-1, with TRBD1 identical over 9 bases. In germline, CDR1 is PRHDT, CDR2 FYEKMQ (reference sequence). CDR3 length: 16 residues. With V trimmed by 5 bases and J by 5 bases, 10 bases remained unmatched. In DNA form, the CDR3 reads TGTGCCAGCAGCCGAGCGGGACAGGGATTGAACAATGAGCAGTTCTTC. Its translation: CASSRAGQGLNNEQFF.

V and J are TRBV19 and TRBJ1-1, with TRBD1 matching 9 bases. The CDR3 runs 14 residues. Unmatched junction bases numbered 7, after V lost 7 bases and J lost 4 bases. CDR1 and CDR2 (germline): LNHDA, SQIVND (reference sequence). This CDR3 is CASKQGAMVTEAFF. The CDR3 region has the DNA TGTGCCAGTAAACAGGGGGCGATGGTCACTGAAGCTTTCTTT.

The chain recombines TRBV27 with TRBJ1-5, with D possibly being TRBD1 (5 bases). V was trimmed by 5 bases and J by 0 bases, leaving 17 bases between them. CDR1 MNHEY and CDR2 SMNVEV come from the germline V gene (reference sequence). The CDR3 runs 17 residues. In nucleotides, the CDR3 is TGTGCCAGCAGTGCCATTGGGGGTATGAATAGCAATCAGCCCCAGCATTTT. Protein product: CASSAIGGMNSNQPQHF.

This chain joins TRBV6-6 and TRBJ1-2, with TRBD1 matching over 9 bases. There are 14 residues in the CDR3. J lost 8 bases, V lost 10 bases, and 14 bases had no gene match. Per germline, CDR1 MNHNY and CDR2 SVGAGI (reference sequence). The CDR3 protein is CATRPTGGAGGYTF. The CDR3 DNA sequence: TGTGCCACCAGGCCTACAGGGGGCGCAGGGGGCTACACCTTC.

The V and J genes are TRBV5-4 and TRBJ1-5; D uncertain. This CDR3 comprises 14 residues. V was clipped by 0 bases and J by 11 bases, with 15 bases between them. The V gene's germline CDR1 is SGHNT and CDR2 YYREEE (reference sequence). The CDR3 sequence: CASSLAGVPEAQHF. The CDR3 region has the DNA TGTGCCAGCAGCTTGGCCGGGGTACCGGAGGCCCAGCATTTT. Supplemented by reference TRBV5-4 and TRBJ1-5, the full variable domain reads ETGVTQSPTHLIKTRGQQVTLRCSSQSGHNTVSWYQQALGQGPQFIFQYYREEENGRGNFPPRFSGLQFPNYSSELNVNALELDDSALYLCASSLAGVPEAQHFGDGTRLSIL.

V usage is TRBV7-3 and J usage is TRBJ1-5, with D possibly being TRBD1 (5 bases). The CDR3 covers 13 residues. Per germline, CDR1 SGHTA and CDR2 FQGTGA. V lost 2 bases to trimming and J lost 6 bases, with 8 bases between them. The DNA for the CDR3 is TGTGCCAGCAGCTTAGGGCAGGGTCAGCCCCAGCATTTT. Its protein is CASSLGQGQPQHF. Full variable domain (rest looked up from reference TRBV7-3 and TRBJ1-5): GAGVSQTPSNKVTEKGKYVELRCDPISGHTALYWYRQSLGQGPEFLIYFQGTGAADDSGLPNDRFFAVRPEGSVSTLKIQRTERGDSAVYLCASSLGQGQPQHFGDGTRLSIL.

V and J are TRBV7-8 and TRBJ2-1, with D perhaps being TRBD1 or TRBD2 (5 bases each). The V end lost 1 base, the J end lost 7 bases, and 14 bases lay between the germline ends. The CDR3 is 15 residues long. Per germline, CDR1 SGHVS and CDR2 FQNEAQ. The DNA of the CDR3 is TGTGCCAGCAGCTTAGAACGAGGGGCGGCTAATGAGCAGTTCTTC. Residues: CASSLERGAANEQFF.

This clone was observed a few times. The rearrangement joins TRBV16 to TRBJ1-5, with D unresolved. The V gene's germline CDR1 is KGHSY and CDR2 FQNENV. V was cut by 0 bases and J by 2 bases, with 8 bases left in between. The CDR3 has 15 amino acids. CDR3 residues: CASSQSVDRNQPQHF. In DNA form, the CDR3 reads TGTGCCAGCAGCCAATCGGTGGATCGCAATCAGCCCCAGCATTTT.

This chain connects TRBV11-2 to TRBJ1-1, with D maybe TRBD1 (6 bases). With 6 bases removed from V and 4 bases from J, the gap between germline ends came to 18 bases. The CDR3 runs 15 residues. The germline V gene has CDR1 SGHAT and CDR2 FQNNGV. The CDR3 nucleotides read TGTGCCAGCAGGACCAACAGGGCTTGGGCCACTGAAGCTTTCTTT. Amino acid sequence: CASRTNRAWATEAFF.

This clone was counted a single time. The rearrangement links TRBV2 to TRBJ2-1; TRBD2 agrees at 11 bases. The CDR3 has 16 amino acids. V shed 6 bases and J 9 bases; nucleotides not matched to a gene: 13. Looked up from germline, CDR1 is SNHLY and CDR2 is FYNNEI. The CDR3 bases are TGTGCCAGCAGAGAAACTAGCGGGAGCTTTGCGGGTGAGCAGTTCTTC. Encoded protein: CASRETSGSFAGEQFF.

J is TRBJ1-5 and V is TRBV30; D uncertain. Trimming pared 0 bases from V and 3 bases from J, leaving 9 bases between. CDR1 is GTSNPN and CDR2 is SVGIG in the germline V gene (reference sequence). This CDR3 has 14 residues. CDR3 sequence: CAWSVKDFNQPQHF. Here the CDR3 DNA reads TGTGCCTGGAGTGTAAAGGATTTCAATCAGCCCCAGCATTTT.

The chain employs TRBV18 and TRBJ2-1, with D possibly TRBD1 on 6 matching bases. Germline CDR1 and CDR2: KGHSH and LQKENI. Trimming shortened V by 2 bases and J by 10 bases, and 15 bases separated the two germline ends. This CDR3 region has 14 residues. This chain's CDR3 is CASSPYTGLVEQFF. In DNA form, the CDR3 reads TGTGCCAGCTCACCATACACAGGGTTGGTGGAGCAGTTCTTC.